This is a list of T cell receptor beta chains from one sample in a study of T cells in Graves' hyperthyroidism and ophthalmopathy. TCRdb used MiXCR to reprocess the multiplex PCR reads, holding one entry per CDR3 protein. In the table there are around 800,000 distinct CDR3 sequences, around 39% of which are singletons. The specimen was blood. The receptors derive from a man aged 18 to 30 with Graves' hyperthyroidism. Both conserved end residues are part of each CDR3. A D gene is named only where the DNA matches it firmly. Only some rows state a clone size, as once, few, many or a class for expanded clones.

d_call j_call v_call clone_size cdr3_nt cdr3_aa
NA TRBJ1-5 TRBV2 many TGTGCCAGCAGTGAACGCTCGCAGGGGACGAATCAGCCCCAGCATTTT CASSERSQGTNQPQHF
NA TRBJ2-7 TRBV12-3/TRBV12-4 many TGTGCCAGCAGTCAAGAAACAGCGACCTCCTACGAGCAGTACTTC CASSQETATSYEQYF
TRBD1 TRBJ2-6 TRBV7-9 NA TGTGCCAGTAGTATAGACAGGGGGCGGTCCTCTGGGGCCAACGTCCTGACTTTC CASSIDRGRSSGANVLTF
NA TRBJ2-2 TRBV19 NA TGTGCCAGCAGAACGGGGTACGGGGAGCTGTTTTTT CASRTGYGELFF
NA TRBJ1-6 TRBV4-1 many TGCGCCAGCAGCCGATCCCCTCAGGAATCACCCCTCCACTTT CASSRSPQESPLHF
NA TRBJ1-5 TRBV5-1 NA TGCGCCAGCAGCTTGGGCGCGGACCCTAGCAATCAGCCCCAGCATTTT CASSLGADPSNQPQHF
TRBD1 TRBJ1-6 TRBV10-3 few TGTGCCATCAGCGGACAGGGTGATAATTCACCCCTCCACTTT CAISGQGDNSPLHF
NA TRBJ1-1 TRBV29-1 many TGCAGCGCATTGGGGCGGTTGAACACTGAAGCTTTCTTT CSALGRLNTEAFF
NA TRBJ1-2 TRBV18 many TGTGCCAGCTCACCCCAGGGAATAGATGGCTACACCTTC CASSPQGIDGYTF
NA TRBJ1-1 TRBV7-9 many TGTGCCAGCAGCTCGCCGGGACAGAACACTGAAGCTTTCTTT CASSSPGQNTEAFF
NA TRBJ1-1 TRBV13 NA TGTGCCAGCAGCTTAGAGGCAGGGGAGGTCACTGAAGCTTTCTTT CASSLEAGEVTEAFF
NA TRBJ1-4 TRBV20-1 NA TGCAGTGCTCTCGGACTGTTTTTT CSALGLFF
NA TRBJ1-2 TRBV9 many TGTGCCAGCAGCGTTCTAGATTCCCCTTATGGCTACACCTTC CASSVLDSPYGYTF
TRBD2 TRBJ2-7 TRBV4-1 NA TGCGCCAGCAGCGCACTAGCGGGAGGAGAAGAAGAGCAGTACTTC CASSALAGGEEEQYF
TRBD1 TRBJ1-6 TRBV25-1 NA TGTGCCAGCAGCCCGGGACAGGTCGTTTCACCCCTCCACTTT CASSPGQVVSPLHF
TRBD1 TRBJ2-7 TRBV4-1 many TGCGCCAGCAGCCCGGGACAGGGAAGCCACGAGCAGTACTTC CASSPGQGSHEQYF
TRBD1 TRBJ1-2 TRBV19 many TGTGCCAGTAGTAACAGGGGTGGCTACACCTTC CASSNRGGYTF
NA TRBJ1-3 TRBV3-1 few TGTGCCAGCAGCCACCTCTCTGGAAACACCATATATTTT CASSHLSGNTIYF
TRBD2 TRBJ2-7 TRBV7-9 few TGTGCCAGCAGCCGGGGGGGGACCTCCTACGAGCAGTACTTC CASSRGGTSYEQYF
TRBD1 TRBJ2-2 TRBV7-7 few TGTGCTAGCAGCTTGAACAGGGGTAGAGAGCTGTTTTTT CASSLNRGRELFF
TRBD2 TRBJ2-7 TRBV25-1 NA TGTGCCAGCAGTTTGCCTACCGGACTAGCGGGAGGGTACGAGCAGTACTTC CASSLPTGLAGGYEQYF
NA TRBJ2-7 TRBV2 many TGTGCCACTTACTCGGGAGGGGGCGACGAGCAGTACTTC CATYSGGGDEQYF
NA TRBJ1-1 TRBV12-3/TRBV12-4 many TGTGCCAGCACAGCAGGGTTGACTGAAGCTTTCTTT CASTAGLTEAFF
NA TRBJ2-7 TRBV12-3/TRBV12-4 NA TGTGCCAGCAGCACGGGTGGGCAGCAGTACTTC CASSTGGQQYF
TRBD2 TRBJ2-5 TRBV9 many TGTGCCAGCCAAAGCGGGAGTTCCCAGACCCAGTACTTC CASQSGSSQTQYF
TRBD2 TRBJ2-7 TRBV7-2 few TGTGCCAGCAGCCCCCACGGCGGGAGTCTCTACGAGCAGTACTTC CASSPHGGSLYEQYF
NA TRBJ2-7 TRBV20-1 few TGCAGTGCTAGGGCCCGGGGGGCTTCAGCCTACGAGCAGTACTTC CSARARGASAYEQYF
NA TRBJ2-7 TRBV10-2 NA TGCGCCACCCAGGGGAGCCTATCCAATGAGCAGTACTTC CATQGSLSNEQYF
TRBD1 TRBJ1-6 TRBV5-1 NA TGCGCCAGCAGCTCTTCGCCGGCGGAGACAGGGTATAATTCACCCCTCCACTTT CASSSSPAETGYNSPLHF
TRBD1 TRBJ2-5 TRBV10-3 NA TGTGCCATCAGCCCCGGGACAGCTACTAAAGAGACCCAGTACTTC CAISPGTATKETQYF
NA TRBJ1-5 TRBV24-1 NA TGTGCCACCAGTAAGACGGGAGCGAACCAAGAGACCCAGCATTTT CATSKTGANQETQHF
NA TRBJ1-1 TRBV11-2 few TGTGCCAGCAGCCCCCCGGGGAGGCGGTGGGGGAACACTGAAGCTTTCTTT CASSPPGRRWGNTEAFF
NA TRBJ1-4 TRBV25-1 NA TGTGCCAGCAGTGCTAGACCTCAGGGTGCAACTAATGAAAAACTGTTTTTT CASSARPQGATNEKLFF
NA TRBJ2-5 TRBV2 many TGTGCCAGCAGTGAAAGAACTAGCATAGAGACCCAGTACTTC CASSERTSIETQYF
NA TRBJ1-5 TRBV4-1 few TGCGCCAGCAGCCAAGATCTTCGGGGAACCGGTCAGCCCCAGCATTTT CASSQDLRGTGQPQHF
NA TRBJ2-5 TRBV7-9 few TGTGCCACACAGGGAGAAGAGACCCAGTACTTC CATQGEETQYF
NA TRBJ2-5 TRBV7-3 NA TGTGCCAGCAGCGAAAATCCGGGACTGGAAGAAGAGACCCAGTACTTC CASSENPGLEEETQYF
TRBD1 TRBJ1-1 TRBV7-9 many TGTGCCAGCAGATCTACCGGGACAGGGAAGGACACTGAAGCTTTCTTT CASRSTGTGKDTEAFF
NA TRBJ1-5 TRBV20-1 NA TGCAGTGCTAGACGCTCCGGGGCGCGGGGCAATCAGCCCCAGCATTTT CSARRSGARGNQPQHF
NA TRBJ1-5 TRBV7-8 NA TGTGCCAGCAGCTTAAGGGGAACGGTGGATCAGCCCCAGCATTTT CASSLRGTVDQPQHF
NA TRBJ2-3 TRBV29-1 NA TGCAGCGTTGAAGATCGACGGGATACGCAGTATTTT CSVEDRRDTQYF
TRBD1 TRBJ2-2 TRBV19 NA TGTGCCAGTAGGAAGACAGGGTTAAGGGCCGGGGAGCTGTTTTTT CASRKTGLRAGELFF
TRBD1 TRBJ2-2 TRBV9 NA TGTGCCAGCAGCCCCCGACAGGGTAGGAACACCGGGGAGCTGTTTTTT CASSPRQGRNTGELFF
NA TRBJ2-5 TRBV6-1 NA TGTGCCAGCACCTCAGGGCAGTGGGAGACCCAGTACTTC CASTSGQWETQYF
NA TRBJ2-2 TRBV5-1 NA TGCGCCAGCAGCTTGGAGCAGACCGCGGAGGCCGGGGAGCTGTTTTTT CASSLEQTAEAGELFF
TRBD2 TRBJ2-1 TRBV7-9 NA TGTGCCAGCAGCTCTCCGGGGGGTGAGCAGTTCTTC CASSSPGGEQFF
NA TRBJ1-2 TRBV7-2 NA TGTGCCAGCAGCTCCGACGACGGAAGGGATTGGTATGGCTACACCTTC CASSSDDGRDWYGYTF
NA TRBJ1-3 TRBV5-4 few TGTGCCAGCGGAACCAGGAGGGACGGCAACACCATATATTTT CASGTRRDGNTIYF
NA TRBJ2-3 TRBV29-1 NA TGCAGCGTCGATTACGACGACACAGATACGCAGTATTTT CSVDYDDTDTQYF
TRBD1 TRBJ2-7 TRBV2 NA TGTGCCAGCAGGGTGGGACAGGGGCACTCCTACGAGCAGTACTTC CASRVGQGHSYEQYF
TRBD1 TRBJ1-4 TRBV5-1 NA TGCGCCAGCGGGGTGACAGGGGATGAAAAACTGTTTTTT CASGVTGDEKLFF
NA TRBJ1-1 TRBV2 NA TGTGCCAGCAGTGGTCCCAGGGCTGAAGCTTTCTTT CASSGPRAEAFF
TRBD1 TRBJ1-1 TRBV29-1 many TGCAGCGTGACAGGGGCGGGGAACACTGAAGCTTTCTTT CSVTGAGNTEAFF
NA TRBJ1-5 TRBV6-1 few TGTGCCGGCCAGGAACATCAAAATCAGCCCCAGCATTTT CAGQEHQNQPQHF
NA TRBJ2-2 TRBV2 few TGTGCCAGCAGAACTCTTCAGAACACCGGGGAGCTGTTTTTT CASRTLQNTGELFF
TRBD1 TRBJ2-7 TRBV20-1 few TGCAGTGCTAGAGCAAGCAACAGGGGTTACGAGCAGTACTTC CSARASNRGYEQYF
NA TRBJ1-3 TRBV12-3/TRBV12-4 NA TGTGCCAGCAGTTTCGCGCAGGCTAGAAACACCATATATTTT CASSFAQARNTIYF